The table lists the clone carrying this T cell receptor beta chain with a count of one. This sample is part of a study of T cell changes during pregnancy in multiple sclerosis. CDR3 size: 13 residues. Germline values: CDR1 MNHEY, CDR2 SVGAGI. V was clipped by 2 bases and J by 4 bases, with 8 bases between them. TCRdb's table, derived via immunoSEQ multiplex PCR, lists solely in-frame clones and lacks some. The table records about 57,000 clones, 93% of them present only once. The sample was peripheral blood, taken after pregnancy. The clonotype comes from a female donor with multiple sclerosis, enrolled in a pregnancy study. The chain links TRBV6-5 to TRBJ1-2; D may be TRBD1 (6 bases). CDR3: CASSYGTSYGYTF. The CDR3 DNA reads as TGTGCCAGCAGTTACGGGACAAGCTATGGCTACACCTTC.